The 29 T cell receptor beta chains below were found in one sample sequenced in a study of stem cell transplantation in POMP-related autoinflammatory disease. Using immunoSEQ multiplex PCR, the repertoire was profiled, and TCRdb retains in-frame clones only, with some absent. The sample contains 25,000 to 30,000 clones, 82% of which appear only once. Sequenced material: CD4+ T cells from PBMCs, taken before stem cell transplantation. The receptors were gathered from a human donor with POMP-related autoinflammation and immune dysregulation (PRAID).

The J gene is TRBJ1-1, the V gene TRBV6-5; tentative D call: TRBD1 (6 bases). In germline, CDR1 is MNHEY, CDR2 SVGAGI. V lost 5 bases to trimming and J lost 3 bases, with 10 bases between them. The CDR3 consists of 13 residues. The CDR3 loop is CASSMDSHTEAFF. The CDR3 nucleotides read TGTGCCAGCAGTATGGACAGCCACACTGAAGCTTTCTTT.

The chain combines TRBV11-1 with TRBJ2-1; D unclear. CDR3 size: 11 residues. The V gene's germline CDR1 is SGHAT and CDR2 FQDESV (reference sequence). Trimming took off 0 bases at V and 7 bases at J, with 1 base between the two ends. The CDR3 DNA reads TGTGCCAGCAGCTTAGCAAATGAGCAGTTCTTC. The encoded protein is CASSLANEQFF.

This clone turned up a few times. The chain links TRBV18 to TRBJ1-2; D is unclear. The CDR3 consists of 13 residues. Germline CDR1 KGHSH, CDR2 LQKENI. Deletions cut 3 bases from V and 4 bases from J, with 9 bases between. In DNA, the CDR3 is TGTGCCAGCTCACCTCAGGATTCCTATGGCTACACCTTC. It is translated as CASSPQDSYGYTF.

This chain uses TRBV4-2 with TRBJ2-1; 9 bases are shared with TRBD2. The germline CDR1 and CDR2 sequences are LGHNA and YNFKEQ. The CDR3 runs to 16 residues. V lost 7 bases and J lost 8; bases outside the gene matches: 15. CDR3 sequence (DNA): TGTGCCAGCACCATTGGTCTAGCGGGAACCGCCCATGAGCAGTTCTTC. It encodes CASTIGLAGTAHEQFF.

The rearrangement joins TRBV18 to TRBJ1-1; no definite D call. There are 14 residues in the CDR3. CDR1 is KGHSH and CDR2 is LQKENI in the germline V gene. V was clipped by 2 bases and J by 8 bases, with 15 bases between them. The CDR3 sequence: CASSPMDFAGEAFF. CDR3 bases: TGTGCCAGCTCACCAATGGACTTTGCAGGCGAAGCTTTCTTT.

The rearrangement uses TRBV7-8 and TRBJ2-3; D is undetermined. The CDR3 is 13 amino acids. Germline-derived CDR1 and CDR2 are SGHVS and FQNEAQ. V was shortened by 2 bases and J by 2 bases, with 5 bases between the two germline ends. This CDR3 reads CASSLQLTDTQYF. DNA for the CDR3: TGTGCCAGCAGCTTACAGCTCACAGATACGCAGTATTTT.

The chain uses TRBV5-3 and TRBJ1-3, with D unresolved. TRBV5-3 is sorted into the ORF group, with uncertain function. Trimming removed 0 bases at V and 3 bases at J, with 4 bases between. This CDR3 has 13 amino acids. CDR3 DNA: TGTGCCAGAAGCTTGGGTTATGGAAACACCATATATTTT. This encodes CARSLGYGNTIYF.

The CDR3 reads CASSLGQMNTGELFF. As DNA, the CDR3 is TGTGCCAGCAGCTTGGGACAGATGAACACCGGGGAGCTGTTTTTT. The V call is TRBV5-4, the J call TRBJ2-2; perhaps TRBD1 as D (5 bases). The V end lost 0 bases, the J end lost 1 base, and 7 bases lay between the germline ends. This CDR3 contains 15 residues. Germline CDR1 reads SGHNT; CDR2 reads YYREEE (reference sequence).

A single count supports this clone. The J gene is TRBJ2-7, the V gene TRBV9; possible D gene TRBD2, 7 bases. Trimming left V 4 bases short and J 2 bases short, with 13 bases between. The germline V gene encodes CDR1 SGDLS and CDR2 YYNGEE. CDR3 size: 14 residues. The CDR3 reads CASSRSGGPYEQYF. The CDR3 nucleotides read TGTGCCAGCAGCCGCTCCGGGGGGCCCTACGAGCAGTACTTC.

CDR3 bases: TGCAGTGCTAGAGTTCTAGAAGAGCAGTTCTTC. It encodes CSARVLEEQFF. The rearrangement links TRBV20-1 to TRBJ2-1; D gene uncertain. The CDR3 is 11 residues long. V was cut by 1 base and J by 10 bases, with 8 bases left in between. Germline CDR1 reads DFQATT; CDR2 reads SNEGSKA (reference sequence).

This clone was picked up one time. The V call is TRBV28, the J call TRBJ2-2; 7 nucleotides align to TRBD1. Germline loops: CDR1 MDHEN, CDR2 SYDVKM. The ends lost 2 bases at V and 7 bases at J; junction bases unmatched: 7. This CDR3 spans 15 amino acids. CDR3 in DNA: TGTGCCAGCAGTTTAAACAGGGGAGAGGTCGGGGAGCTGTTTTTT. This translates into CASSLNRGEVGELFF. The entire variable domain, with the rest obtained from reference TRBV28 and TRBJ2-2, is as follows: DVKVTQSSRYLVKRTGEKVFLECVQDMDHENMFWYRQDPGLGLRLIYFSYDVKMKEKGDIPEGYSVSREKKERFSLILESASTNQTSMYLCASSLNRGEVGELFFGEGSRLTVL.

CDR3 coding DNA: TGTGCCAGCAGCTTAGGGGGCGGCTACGAGCAGTACTTC. Residues: CASSLGGGYEQYF. The chain combines TRBV9 with TRBJ2-7; 7 bases map to TRBD1. J was trimmed by 3 bases and V by 4 bases; bases with no gene match: 4. Germline CDR1 and CDR2: SGDLS and YYNGEE. This CDR3 region has 13 residues.

The J gene is TRBJ2-7, the V gene TRBV27; the match to TRBD1 covers 7 bases. Germline-derived CDR1 and CDR2 are MNHEY and SMNVEV (reference sequence). The V and J ends lost 2 bases and 1 base, in that order; junction bases with no gene match: 5. The CDR3 runs to 15 residues. CDR3 amino acids: CASSLTGVWSYEQYF. CDR3 coding DNA: TGTGCCAGCAGTTTAACAGGGGTCTGGTCCTACGAGCAGTACTTC.

This sequence joins TRBV9 and TRBJ1-1; a possible D gene is TRBD1 (5 bases). Germline-derived CDR1 and CDR2 are SGDLS and YYNGEE. The CDR3 totals 16 residues. Trimming took 4 bases from V and 2 from J, leaving 18 bases between them. CDR3 DNA: TGTGCCAGCAGCCTGGGACTACCATACGGCAACACTGAAGCTTTCTTT. It translates to CASSLGLPYGNTEAFF.

The chain employs TRBV19 and TRBJ1-1; D call uncertain. Germline V gene lookup returns CDR1 LNHDA and CDR2 SQIVND (reference sequence). CDR3 length: 16 residues. The V end was cut by 0 bases, the J end by 0 bases, with 11 bases between. CDR3 DNA: TGTGCCAGTAGTATAGAGAAAGGGCTAATGAACACTGAAGCTTTCTTT. Its protein product is CASSIEKGLMNTEAFF.

The chain employs TRBV7-3 and TRBJ1-2; D is possibly TRBD1 (6 bases). The V gene lost 8 bases and the J gene lost 2 bases, with 15 bases spanning the gap. There are 14 residues in the CDR3. Germline V gives CDR1 SGHTA, CDR2 FQGTGA. The CDR3 DNA reads as TGTGCCAGCGGCAGGGGAGAGGGCAACTATGGCTACACCTTC. It is translated as CASGRGEGNYGYTF.

The rearrangement uses TRBV19 and TRBJ1-5; D is undetermined. CDR3 size: 17 residues. The germline V gene has CDR1 LNHDA and CDR2 SQIVND (reference sequence). Trimming removed 7 bases at V and 2 bases at J, with 21 bases between. The CDR3 coding sequence is TGTGCCAGTATTCTCCGATGGACGGCTGGGGGCAATCAGCCCCAGCATTTT. Amino acid sequence: CASILRWTAGGNQPQHF.

The chain is built from TRBV2 and TRBJ1-5; D is possibly TRBD1 (6 bases). The CDR3 has 16 amino acids. The ends were cut back, 0 bases at V and 6 bases at J, with 15 bases in the middle. Germline CDR1 reads SNHLY; CDR2 reads FYNNEI. The CDR3, as DNA: TGTGCCAGCAGTGAAGCGCCCCCTAACAGGGTTCAGCCCCAGCATTTT. Its translation: CASSEAPPNRVQPQHF.

The CDR3 coding sequence is TGCGCCAGCAGCCTGGACATTGATCAGCCCCAGCATTTT. It specifies CASSLDIDQPQHF. The chain is built from TRBV5-1 and TRBJ1-5; D is perhaps TRBD1 (5 bases). The V gene lost 4 bases and the J gene lost 5 bases, with 10 bases spanning the gap. CDR1 and CDR2 (germline): SGHRS, YFSETQ. There are 13 residues in the CDR3.

The chain links TRBV13 to TRBJ2-6; D is perhaps TRBD2 (7 bases). V was trimmed by 3 bases and J by 2 bases, leaving 14 bases between them. The CDR3 spans 17 residues. Per the germline V gene, CDR1 is PRHDT and CDR2 is FYEKMQ (reference sequence). The CDR3 sequence: CASSFTTGTTGANVLTF. The CDR3 bases are TGTGCCAGCAGCTTCACAACAGGGACTACTGGGGCCAACGTCCTGACTTTC.

The chain combines TRBV5-1 with TRBJ1-2, with 9 bases that match TRBD1. Germline V gives CDR1 SGHRS, CDR2 YFSETQ. The CDR3 is 18 amino acids. V lost 0 bases, J lost 4 bases, and 13 bases stayed unmatched. Here the CDR3 reads CASSLAQPTGGAGYGYTF. CDR3 nucleotides: TGCGCCAGCAGCTTGGCGCAGCCGACAGGGGGGGCAGGCTATGGCTACACCTTC. The entire variable domain, with the rest obtained from reference TRBV5-1 and TRBJ1-2, is as follows: KAGVTQTPRYLIKTRGQQVTLSCSPISGHRSVSWYQQTPGQGLQFLFEYFSETQRNKGNFPGRFSGRQFSNSRSEMNVSTLELGDSALYLCASSLAQPTGGAGYGYTFGSGTRLTVV.

In its sample, this clone was seen a few times. The chain uses TRBV6-1 and TRBJ1-5; TRBD1 is a possible D gene (5 bases). Trimming took off 3 bases at V and 5 bases at J, with 11 bases between the two ends. The germline CDR1 and CDR2 sequences are MNHNS and SASEGT. This CDR3 comprises 14 residues. CDR3 DNA sequence: TGTGCCAGCAGTGAGTCGGGACGGGATCAGCCCCAGCATTTT. Amino acid sequence: CASSESGRDQPQHF.

The chain couples TRBV18 to TRBJ1-2; no definite D call. The CDR3 runs 11 residues. Looked up from germline, CDR1 is KGHSH and CDR2 is LQKENI. V shed 4 bases and J shed 7 bases, with 7 bases lying between them. The CDR3 loop reads CASSLQSGYTF. CDR3 DNA sequence: TGTGCCAGCTCACTACAGAGTGGCTACACCTTC.

This chain links TRBV10-3 with TRBJ2-7; 11 nucleotides match TRBD2. Per the germline V gene, CDR1 is ENHRY and CDR2 is SYGVKD. This CDR3 spans 16 amino acids. Trimming took 11 bases from V and 1 from J; bases not matched to a gene: 13. Here the CDR3 DNA reads TGTGCCGCTTCCGTATTACTAGCGGGAGAATCCTACGAGCAGTACTTC. It yields the protein CAASVLLAGESYEQYF.

The V call is TRBV25-1, the J call TRBJ2-7, with D unresolved. This CDR3 has 15 residues. V lost 5 bases and J lost 2, with 16 bases in between. The germline gives CDR1 MGHDK, CDR2 SYGVNS. CDR3 sequence: CASSYGAPLPYEQYF. The CDR3 DNA is TGTGCCAGCAGTTATGGAGCCCCCCTCCCCTACGAGCAGTACTTC.

V is TRBV5-4 and J is TRBJ2-7; possible D gene TRBD1, 6 bases. Germline V gene sequence: CDR1 SGHNT, CDR2 YYREEE (reference sequence). CDR3 length: 15 residues. Trimming removed 2 bases at V and 1 base at J, with 13 bases between. CDR3 sequence reads: CASSLGRGESYEQYF. DNA of the CDR3: TGTGCCAGCAGCTTAGGCAGGGGAGAATCCTACGAGCAGTACTTC. The whole variable domain, filled in from reference TRBV5-4 and TRBJ2-7, reads ETGVTQSPTHLIKTRGQQVTLRCSSQSGHNTVSWYQQALGQGPQFIFQYYREEENGRGNFPPRFSGLQFPNYSSELNVNALELDDSALYLCASSLGRGESYEQYFGPGTRLTVT.

The chain has TRBV27 and TRBJ2-3, with D possibly being TRBD1 (6 bases). The germline CDR1 and CDR2 sequences are MNHEY and SMNVEV (reference sequence). Trimming pared 0 bases from V and 2 bases from J, leaving 18 bases between. CDR3 length equals 18 residues. The CDR3 DNA follows: TGTGCCAGCAGTTTATCCAGGGGTCTATATCGCGACACAGATACGCAGTATTTT. Its protein product is CASSLSRGLYRDTDTQYF.

V and J are TRBV6-5 and TRBJ2-5; a possible D gene is TRBD1 (6 bases). The CDR3 spans 15 residues. Germline CDR1 and CDR2: MNHEY and SVGAGI. V lost 6 bases and J 2 bases, leaving 16 bases between the germline ends. In nucleotides, the CDR3 is TGTGCCAGCAGGTTTCGGACAGCTCAACAAGAGACCCAGTACTTC. Its translation: CASRFRTAQQETQYF.

V is TRBV7-6 and J is TRBJ2-1; D is perhaps TRBD2 (5 bases). Per the germline V gene, CDR1 is SGHVS and CDR2 is FNYEAQ. The CDR3 loop spans 14 amino acids. Trimming pared 0 bases from V and 5 bases from J, leaving 8 bases between. CDR3 sequence reads: CASSLARANNEQFF. The CDR3 nucleotides are TGTGCCAGCAGCTTAGCGAGGGCAAACAATGAGCAGTTCTTC.